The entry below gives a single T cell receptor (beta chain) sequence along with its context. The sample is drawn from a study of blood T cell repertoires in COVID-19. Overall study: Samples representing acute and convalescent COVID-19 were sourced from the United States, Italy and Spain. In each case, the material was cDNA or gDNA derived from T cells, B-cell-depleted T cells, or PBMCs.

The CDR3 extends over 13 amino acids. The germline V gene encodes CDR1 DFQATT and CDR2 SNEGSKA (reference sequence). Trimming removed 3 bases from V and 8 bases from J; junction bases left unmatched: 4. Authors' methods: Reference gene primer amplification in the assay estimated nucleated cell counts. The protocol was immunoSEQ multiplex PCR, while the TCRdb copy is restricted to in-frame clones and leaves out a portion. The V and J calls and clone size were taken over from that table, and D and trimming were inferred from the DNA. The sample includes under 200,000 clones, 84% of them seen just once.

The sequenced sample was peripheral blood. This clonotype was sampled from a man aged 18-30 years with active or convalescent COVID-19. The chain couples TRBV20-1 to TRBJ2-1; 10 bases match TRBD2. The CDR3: CSASGTSAHEQFF. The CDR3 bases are TGCAGTGCTAGTGGGACTAGCGCCCATGAGCAGTTCTTC.